The rows below give T cell receptor beta chains drawn from one sample of a study of T cell responses to AZD1222 COVID-19 vaccine. Repertoires were generated with immunoSEQ multiplex PCR, while TCRdb's copy carries only in-frame clones and drops some. The data contain around 150,000 clones, 88% of them singletons. The source material was peripheral blood, sampled on day 0 of AZD1222 vaccination. The receptors originated from an adult in good health. The conserved cysteine and the conserved F or W are not part of the CDR3 here.

>TRBJ1-5|TRBV7-2
ASSLVRVGNQPQH
>TRBJ2-1|TRBV5-1
ASTSSGETYNEQF
>TRBJ2-5|TRBV4-1
ASSQEGVPGETQY
>TRBJ1-1|TRBV6-6
ASSYGTGLWNTEAF
>TRBJ2-7|TRBV29-1
SGVYVLEQY
>TRBJ1-1|TRBV4-3
ASSVVGGTGKEAF
>TRBJ2-7|TRBV5-4
ASSTERGASYEQY
>TRBJ1-2|TRBV6-5
ASSSDRSFYT
>TRBJ2-3|TRBV6-1
ASGERQSTDTQY
>TRBJ1-2|TRBV24-1
ATSKAPLNYGYT
>TRBJ2-1|TRBV19
ASSFSSGAYNEQF
>TRBJ2-3|TRBV9
ASSSHPGLDMTDTQY
>TRBJ2-7|TRBV21-1
ASSNLDPGTPYEQY
>TRBJ2-3|TRBV27
ASTDRRTDTQY
>TRBJ1-2|TRBV6-4
ASSDREGAGNYGYT
>TRBJ1-3|TRBV15
ATSRDGSQGAGNTIY
>TRBJ2-6|TRBV25-1
ATSRQGRLGANVLT
>TRBJ1-3|TRBV27
ASSTAHLNTIY
>TRBJ2-3|TRBV5-4
ASTPRGAATQY
>TRBJ2-1|TRBV9
ASSVSRNEQF
>TRBJ1-1|TRBV6-5
ASSWFQGPDTEAF
>TRBJ2-5|TRBV21-1
ASETGPSETQY
>TRBJ1-2|TRBV28
ASLTRTDPNYGYT
>TRBJ1-4|TRBV2
ASSERGMREKLF
>TRBJ2-3|TRBV7-3
ASSSRDSRTDTQY
>TRBJ2-2|TRBV9
ASSVGTSGRTNTGELF
>TRBJ2-2|TRBV6-5
ASSQGGELF
>TRBJ1-2|TRBV2
ASTGDNYGYT
>TRBJ2-7|TRBV3-1/TRBV3-2
ASSQENGEQY
>TRBJ2-7|TRBV15
ATSRDRARSEQY
>TRBJ2-1|TRBV25-1
ASSLGDYAHNEQF
>TRBJ2-7|TRBV5-6
ASSLRDRVYEQY
>TRBJ2-6|TRBV9
ASSVVSGLLPGANVLT
>TRBJ2-7|TRBV28
ASSLPGGSRSQYEQY
>TRBJ2-7|TRBV4-1
ASSQGLSYEQY
>TRBJ1-2|TRBV20-1
SASGDSTILYGYT
>TRBJ1-6|TRBV5-1
ASSLDGTYNSPLH
>TRBJ1-6|TRBV30
AWSVSTGGNSPLH
>TRBJ1-2|TRBV11-2
ASSNDGYT
>TRBJ1-5|TRBV18
ASSIRDDNQPQH
>TRBJ1-2|TRBV12-3/TRBV12-4
ASSFDISYT
>TRBJ1-6|TRBV5-4
ASSLWQYNSPLH
>TRBJ1-1|TRBV25-1
ASMVAAF
>TRBJ2-3|TRBV4-1
ASSQWGTGTDTQY
>TRBJ1-6|TRBV7-2
ASSLAIGGRGNSPLH
>TRBJ2-3|TRBV7-2
ASSFSTDTQY
>TRBJ2-7|TRBV7-9
ASSSPLGTNEQY
>TRBJ2-1|TRBV5-1
ASSEDILAGEQF
>TRBJ2-7|TRBV5-1
ASSPKEASSYEQY
>TRBJ2-7|TRBV7-2
ASSLTGLYEQY
>TRBJ2-5|TRBV9
ASSVGTSGAETQY
>TRBJ1-1|TRBV20-1
SAWSRAEAF
>TRBJ1-2|TRBV30
AWSDTGFGYT
>TRBJ1-5|TRBV19
ASSSQEKGNQPQH
>TRBJ2-7|TRBV24-1
ATSGGDPYEQY
>TRBJ1-1|TRBV19
ASSAWSGYPTEAF
>TRBJ1-4|TRBV6-6
ASSGGDEKLF
>TRBJ2-1|TRBV5-1
ASSLMDRVYNEQF
>TRBJ2-7|TRBV9
ASSGSGQGNEQY
>TRBJ1-2|TRBV30
AWSVLGLGQGAGNYGYT